This paragraph covers one T cell receptor (beta chain) sequence. Its antigen is not yet known. Qualities for individual bases were not recorded, and no much larger clone is one base off. This sample was taken from a study of cytomegalovirus exposure and HLA in healthy donors (TCRdb year 2017). In the study overall: According to an earlier analysis of 550 to 700 of the donors, about 179 million T cells yielded 120 million or so unique TCR beta sequences and about 280 Gb of sequence data. An early release that covered roughly 600 HLA-typed donors contained approximately 290 gigabases of sequencing data and some 87 million unique TCR sequences. The genetic ancestry cluster associated with self-reported Caucasian donors included 80% to 90% of the approximately 430 genotyped donors. The study aimed to test whether signatures of past pathogen exposure could be identified by cataloging public T cell receptors. Using immunosequencing, the study profiled T cell repertoires from around 680 subjects and related those repertoires to cytomegalovirus serostatus. In addition to the first cohort of around 670 subjects, a separate validation cohort of some 120 different subjects was used. High-throughput TCR immunosequencing, statistical association of individual TCRs with disease status, and machine learning were combined to predict cytomegalovirus infection status. A later analysis re-examined previously published TCR beta repertoires from more than 600 donors and added high-resolution HLA genotyping to investigate patterns of TCR occurrence. Rather than using new phenotypic data, the later analysis identified candidate immune exposures from TCR beta sequences and from how often those sequences occurred across donors. An earlier analysis of roughly 580 of the donors used high-throughput TCR beta sequencing to judge whether each TCR beta V gene segment behaved as functional or pseudogenic. Donor age, sex, ethnicity and CMV serostatus were collected together with the repertoire data. A later genetic analysis used genome-wide SNP genotypes for about 60% of the 666 donors, treating that subset as a discovery cohort. Every discovery cohort repertoire had been produced on one sequencing platform. HLA typing included class I and class II loci at four-digit resolution. Typing coverage varied by locus: roughly 629-640 donors for A, B, C, DRB1 and DQB1; roughly 510 for DQA1; more than 600 for DPA1; some 470 for DPB1. Because of strong linkage in the cohort, roughly five DR-DQ haplotypes were treated as single units for association and clustering. On average, about 240,000 unique TCR beta nucleotide sequences were sequenced per donor among a few hundred genotyped donors of the cohort, with roughly 20% of those sequences being non-productive. What the work shows at the level of the full study, not this receptor alone: An earlier analysis of roughly 570 of the donors showed that most TCR beta V segments appeared in productive rearrangements either about 87% or about 30% of the time, which broadly matched IMGT annotations. A further reported finding was that TCR beta sequences accurately predicted the HLA-A and HLA-B alleles for most subjects in the first cohort. Because the 87-base-pair reads could not distinguish some IMGT-functional V segments, including TRBV6-2 and TRBV6-3, those segments were excluded. In this cohort, only TCR beta chains were sequenced, and detectable features were limited by the absence of alpha or paired-chain data. Because counts were too low, seventeen rarely observed V segments, including chromosome 9 orphons, were left out of the earlier analysis of some 600 of the donors. The study listed 164 TCR beta chains as associated with cytomegalovirus. Correlated functional status among segregating V segments might reflect linkage disequilibrium, but an unknown experimental factor could not be ruled out. A cluster of highly shared sequence variants was judged likely to be a technical artifact of the sequencing pipeline. A later analysis found that most CMV-associated TCR beta chains appeared HLA-restricted, with HLA associations seemingly driven largely by CMV exposure. Because HLA typing was unavailable for some donors at each locus, only the typed subset was used in association tests. In a later analysis, the rate of TCR association differed among HLA loci, with DRB1 alleles having the most associated TCRs and HLA-C alleles having the fewest. A few of the identified cytomegalovirus-associated TCR beta chains were confirmed in vitro to be specific for cytomegalovirus antigens. V-gene and J-gene trimming of TCR beta chains was associated with a missense DCLRE1C variant in a later genetic analysis, and the association was replicated in an independent cohort. The classifier was reported to diagnose cytomegalovirus status with high specificity and sensitivity in both the original and validation cohorts. According to the authors, the approach could potentially be generalized to other disease states and immunological phenotypes. The presence/absence analyses assumed that sequencing depth was roughly uniform across donors, and that assumption may not be true. Strong co-occurrence of HLA alleles, especially DR and DQ, made assigning TCR associations to individual alleles difficult. Immune exposure information for the cohort was limited to CMV serostatus. A later analysis reported that several top co-occurrence clusters appeared linked to parvovirus B19, influenza, CMV and Epstein-Barr virus. Compared with equally common non-associated chains, HLA-associated TCR beta chains in a later analysis were more clonally expanded and had lower generation probabilities. Most TCR sequences were observed very rarely across donors, whereas some public TCRs were present in many individuals. A later genetic analysis reported fewer N-insertions in productive TCRs among donors in an Asian-associated ancestry cluster than the approximately 700-donor mean. At a false discovery rate of 0.05, a later analysis linked 16,951 TCR beta sequences to specific HLA alleles.

The cohort was made up of roughly 670 healthy bone marrow donors. At the time of sampling, every cohort member was nominally healthy, though immune exposures that went unrecorded were likely present. The donor tested CMV seronegative, placing the donor among the approximately 400 seronegative members of the cohort. A peripheral blood sample was collected from each donor, and TCR beta sequencing was performed on peripheral blood mononuclear cells. The Qiagen DNeasy Blood Extraction Kit was used to extract genomic DNA from the blood cell samples. Receptor libraries were prepared by the immunoSEQ multiplex PCR assay. The multiplex PCR relied on a mix of 60 forward primers for TCR Vbeta segments and 13 reverse primers for TCR Jbeta segments. The CDR3 region of rearranged TCR beta genes was amplified from genomic DNA with a multiplex PCR assay. The Illumina HiSeq System was used to sequence the amplified TCR beta libraries as 87-base-pair reads. Per the original workflow: Across the 640 or so repertoires, a later analysis counted some 80 million unique TCR beta chains, approximately 10 million of which were shared by at least two donors. To remove PCR and sequencing errors, raw reads were error-corrected and collapsed into unique sequences using a nearest-neighbor algorithm that merged closely related sequences. CDR3 sequences were aligned to IMGT reference sequences to assign V, D and J gene segments. For a sequence to be retained, a match of at least six nucleotides was required to both a V gene segment and a J gene segment. Rearrangements were classified as productive when the CDR3 lacked stop codons and remained in frame with V and J, and all other rearrangements were classified as non-productive. CDR3 was defined according to IMGT convention as the region running from the second conserved V-encoded cysteine to the conserved J-encoded phenylalanine. In an earlier analysis of more than 550 of the donors, sequences lacking an unambiguous match to a single V gene segment were excluded. An earlier analysis of fewer than 650 of the donors classified V segments as functional when productive rearrangements were above 56.7% and as segregating when the standard deviation between donors was above 5%. To diagnose cytomegalovirus status from the catalog of TCR beta chain sequences, a statistical classification framework was built. A later analysis assigned V and J genes by comparing TCR nucleotide sequences with IMGT/GENE-DB human TR gene sequences. The TCRdist pipeline was used in a later analysis to assign CDR3 sequences and most-parsimonious VDJ recombination scenarios. In a later analysis, each TCR beta chain was defined by its CDR3 amino acid sequence together with its V-gene family, and reads without a unique V-gene family were excluded. In a later analysis, fewer than 650 highly shared, low-generation-probability nucleotide sequences were removed to address suspected cross-contamination and a sequencing artifact. A later analysis calculated a clonal expansion index for each public chain from normalized within-repertoire ranks of inferred template counts. Generation probabilities in a later analysis came from a VDJ recombination model fitted to out-of-frame rearrangements, and those results were checked against IGoR. A later analysis scored TCR-TCR, TCR-HLA and TCR-CMV co-occurrence with hypergeometric tests, applying a repertoire-size bias correction to TCR pairs. A later analysis estimated false discovery rates by permuting HLA or CMV assignments 20 times. In a later analysis, co-occurring TCRs were grouped with DBSCAN, and TCRdist sequence similarity was added when clustering was performed within HLA-allele-positive subsets. Repertoires with fewer than 30,000 or more than 120,000 public chains were left out of co-occurrence clustering, as were five repertoires with anomalous nucleotide sharing. The table was pulled from immuneACCESS by TCRdb, which kept in-frame rearrangements only. Such tables lose some clones; where checked, under half of the loss comes from unresolved V genes, and the rest has no known cause. The V and J calls and clone size come from that table; D and trimming were worked out from the DNA. For this sample there are under 200,000 clones; 77% appear just once. The ten most abundant clones make up 1.1% to 1.5% of the sample.

Via the germline V gene, CDR1 is SGDLS and CDR2 YYNGEE. The CDR3, from cysteine to phenylalanine, totals 15 residues. The only DNA kept is the CDR3, 45 bases in frame from the first base. Compared with germline, V lacks 0 bases and J lacks 2 bases; bases without a gene match: 2. This TCR derives from a woman under 40 in good health and CMV-seronegative. The sequencing input was PBMCs. This receptor chain uses TRBV9 and TRBJ1-3, with 7 junctional bases fitting TRBD1. The bases read TGTGCCAGCAGCGTAGAAGGGGGCGCTGGAAACACCATATATTTT. Its protein product is CASSVEGGAGNTIYF.